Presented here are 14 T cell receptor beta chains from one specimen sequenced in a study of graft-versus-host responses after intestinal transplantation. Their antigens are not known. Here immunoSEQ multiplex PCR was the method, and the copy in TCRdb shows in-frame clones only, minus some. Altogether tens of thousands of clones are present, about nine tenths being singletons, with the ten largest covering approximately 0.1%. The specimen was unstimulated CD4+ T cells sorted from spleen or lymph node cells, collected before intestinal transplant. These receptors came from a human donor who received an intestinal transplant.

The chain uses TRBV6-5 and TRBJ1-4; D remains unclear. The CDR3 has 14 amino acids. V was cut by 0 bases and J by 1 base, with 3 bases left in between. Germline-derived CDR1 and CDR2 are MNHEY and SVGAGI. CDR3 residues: CASSYSRTNEKLFF. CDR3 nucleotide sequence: TGTGCCAGCAGTTACTCTAGAACTAATGAAAAACTGTTTTTT.

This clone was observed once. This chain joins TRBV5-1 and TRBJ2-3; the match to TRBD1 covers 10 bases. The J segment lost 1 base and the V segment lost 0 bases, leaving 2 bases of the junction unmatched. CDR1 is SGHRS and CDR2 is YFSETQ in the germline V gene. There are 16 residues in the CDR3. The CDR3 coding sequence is TGCGCCAGCAGCTTGGCTGGGACAGGGGGCACAGATACGCAGTATTTT. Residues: CASSLAGTGGTDTQYF.

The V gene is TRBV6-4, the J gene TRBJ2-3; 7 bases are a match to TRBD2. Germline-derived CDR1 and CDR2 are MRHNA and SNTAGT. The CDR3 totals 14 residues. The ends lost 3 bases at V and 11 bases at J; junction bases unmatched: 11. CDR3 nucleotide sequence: TGTGCCAGCAGTGAAACGCAAGTGGCGGGGGAGCAGTATTTT. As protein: CASSETQVAGEQYF.

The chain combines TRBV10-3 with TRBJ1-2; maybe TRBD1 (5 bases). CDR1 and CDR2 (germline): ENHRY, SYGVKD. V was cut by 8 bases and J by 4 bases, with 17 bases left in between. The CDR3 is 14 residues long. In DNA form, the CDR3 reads TGTGCCATCGCAGGCAGGGAGGCCCCCTATGGCTACACCTTC. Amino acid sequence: CAIAGREAPYGYTF.

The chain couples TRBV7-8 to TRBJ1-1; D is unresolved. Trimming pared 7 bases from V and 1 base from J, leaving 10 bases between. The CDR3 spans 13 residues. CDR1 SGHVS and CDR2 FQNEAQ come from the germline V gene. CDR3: CASTQNPNTEAFF. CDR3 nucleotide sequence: TGTGCCAGCACCCAGAACCCGAACACTGAAGCTTTCTTT.

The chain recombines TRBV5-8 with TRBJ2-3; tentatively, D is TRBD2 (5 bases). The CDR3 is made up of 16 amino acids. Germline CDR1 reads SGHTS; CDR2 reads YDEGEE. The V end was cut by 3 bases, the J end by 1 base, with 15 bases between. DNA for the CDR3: TGTGCCAGCAGCTCCTTCAGAGGGAGTCGCACAGATACGCAGTATTTT. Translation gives CASSSFRGSRTDTQYF. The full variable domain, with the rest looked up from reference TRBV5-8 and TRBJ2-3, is EAGVTQSPTHLIKTRGQQATLRCSPISGHTSVYWYQQALGLGLQFLLWYDEGEERNRGNFPPRFSGRQFPNYSSELNVNALELEDSALYLCASSSFRGSRTDTQYFGPGTRLTVL.

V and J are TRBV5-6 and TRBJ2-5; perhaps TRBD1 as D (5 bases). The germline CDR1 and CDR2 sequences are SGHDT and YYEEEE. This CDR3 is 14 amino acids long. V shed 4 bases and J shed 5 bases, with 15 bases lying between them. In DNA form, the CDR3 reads TGTGCCAGCAGCGTCAAGGGGCTGGGGGAGACCCAGTACTTC. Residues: CASSVKGLGETQYF.

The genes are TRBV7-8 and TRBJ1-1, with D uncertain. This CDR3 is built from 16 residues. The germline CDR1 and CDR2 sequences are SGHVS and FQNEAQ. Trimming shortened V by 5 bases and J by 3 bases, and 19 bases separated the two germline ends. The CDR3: CASSPRWQVGDTEAFF. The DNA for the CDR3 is TGTGCCAGCAGCCCTCGGTGGCAGGTTGGCGACACTGAAGCTTTCTTT.

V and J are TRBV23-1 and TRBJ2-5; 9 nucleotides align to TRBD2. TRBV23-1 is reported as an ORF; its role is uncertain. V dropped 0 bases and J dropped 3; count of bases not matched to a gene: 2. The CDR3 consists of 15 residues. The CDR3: CASSQSRTSEETQYF. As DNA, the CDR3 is TGCGCCAGCAGTCAATCGAGGACTAGCGAAGAGACCCAGTACTTC.

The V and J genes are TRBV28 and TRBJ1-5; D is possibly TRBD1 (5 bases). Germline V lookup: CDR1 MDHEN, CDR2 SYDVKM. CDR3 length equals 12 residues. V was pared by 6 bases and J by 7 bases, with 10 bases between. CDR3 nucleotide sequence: TGTGCCAGCAGCGAGGAGGGGCAGCCCCAGCATTTT. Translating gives CASSEEGQPQHF.

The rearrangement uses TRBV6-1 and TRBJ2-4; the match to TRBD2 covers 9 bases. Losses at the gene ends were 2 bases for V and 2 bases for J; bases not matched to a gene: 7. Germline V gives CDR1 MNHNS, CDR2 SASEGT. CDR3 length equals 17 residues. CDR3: CASSELRLAGTKNIQYF. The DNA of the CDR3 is TGTGCCAGCAGTGAACTCCGGCTAGCGGGGACCAAAAACATTCAGTACTTC.

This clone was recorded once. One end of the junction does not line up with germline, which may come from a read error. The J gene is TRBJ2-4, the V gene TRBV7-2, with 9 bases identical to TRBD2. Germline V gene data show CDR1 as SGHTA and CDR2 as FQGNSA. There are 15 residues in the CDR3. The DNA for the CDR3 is TGTGCCAGCAGCTCTAGGGGACTAGCCACAAACATTCAGTACTTC. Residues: CASSSRGLATNIQYF.

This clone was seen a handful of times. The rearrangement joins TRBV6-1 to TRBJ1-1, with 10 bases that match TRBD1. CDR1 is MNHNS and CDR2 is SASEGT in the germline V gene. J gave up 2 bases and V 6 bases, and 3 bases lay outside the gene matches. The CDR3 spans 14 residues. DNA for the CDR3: TGTGCCAGCAGGTGGGACAGGGGTAACACTGAAGCTTTCTTT. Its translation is CASRWDRGNTEAFF.

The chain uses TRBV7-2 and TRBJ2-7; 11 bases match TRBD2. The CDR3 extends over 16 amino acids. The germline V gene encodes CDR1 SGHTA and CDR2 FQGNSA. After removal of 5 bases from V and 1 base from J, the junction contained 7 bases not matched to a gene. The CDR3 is CASSRSGGATSYEQYF. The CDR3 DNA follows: TGTGCCAGCAGCCGTAGCGGGGGGGCCACATCCTACGAGCAGTACTTC.